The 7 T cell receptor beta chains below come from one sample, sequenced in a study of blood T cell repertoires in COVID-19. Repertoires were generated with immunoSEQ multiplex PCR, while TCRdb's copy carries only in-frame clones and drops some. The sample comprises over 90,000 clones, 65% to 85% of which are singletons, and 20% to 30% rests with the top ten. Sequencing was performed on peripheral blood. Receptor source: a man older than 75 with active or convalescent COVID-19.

CDR3 sequence (DNA): TGTGCCAGCAGCCAGGACAGGCACAATCAGCCCCAGCATTTT. This translates into CASSQDRHNQPQHF. The chain carries TRBV3-1 (or the pseudogene TRBV3-2) and TRBJ1-5, with 7 bases matching TRBD1. This CDR3 is 14 amino acids long. V trimming: 3 bases; J trimming: 3 bases; junction bases outside the gene matches: 2. Germline CDR1 is LGHDT and CDR2 is YNNKEL (reference sequence).

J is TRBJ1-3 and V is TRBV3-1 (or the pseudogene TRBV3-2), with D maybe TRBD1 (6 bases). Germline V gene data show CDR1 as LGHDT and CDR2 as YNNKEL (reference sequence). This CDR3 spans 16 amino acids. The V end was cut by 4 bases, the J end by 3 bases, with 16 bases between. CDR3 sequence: CASSPSGAGLGNTIYF. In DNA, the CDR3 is TGTGCCAGCAGCCCATCAGGGGCAGGGCTTGGAAACACCATATATTTT.

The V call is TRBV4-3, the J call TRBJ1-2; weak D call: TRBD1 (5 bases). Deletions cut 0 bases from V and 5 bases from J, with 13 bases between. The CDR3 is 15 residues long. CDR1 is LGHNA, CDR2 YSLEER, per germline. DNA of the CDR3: TGCGCCAGCAGCCAAGATCTTGACAGAACATATGGCTACACCTTC. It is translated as CASSQDLDRTYGYTF.

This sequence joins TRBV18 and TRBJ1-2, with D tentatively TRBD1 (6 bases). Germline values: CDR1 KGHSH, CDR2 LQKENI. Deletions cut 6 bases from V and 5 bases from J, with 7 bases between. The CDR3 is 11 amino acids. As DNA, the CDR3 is TGTGCCAGCTCGCAGGGGTATGGCTACACCTTC. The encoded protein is CASSQGYGYTF.

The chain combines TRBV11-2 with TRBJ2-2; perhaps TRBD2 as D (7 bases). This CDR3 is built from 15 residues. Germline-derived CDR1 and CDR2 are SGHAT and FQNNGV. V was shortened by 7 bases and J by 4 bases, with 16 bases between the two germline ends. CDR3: CASNVRGAVTGELFF. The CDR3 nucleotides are TGTGCCAGCAACGTACGGGGGGCGGTCACCGGGGAGCTGTTTTTT.

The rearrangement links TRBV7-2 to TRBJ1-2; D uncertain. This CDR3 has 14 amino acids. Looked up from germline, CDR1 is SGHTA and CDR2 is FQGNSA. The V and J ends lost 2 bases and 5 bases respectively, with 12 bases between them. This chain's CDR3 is CASSLNLDVYGYTF. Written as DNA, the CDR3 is TGTGCCAGCAGCTTAAATTTAGATGTGTATGGCTACACCTTC.

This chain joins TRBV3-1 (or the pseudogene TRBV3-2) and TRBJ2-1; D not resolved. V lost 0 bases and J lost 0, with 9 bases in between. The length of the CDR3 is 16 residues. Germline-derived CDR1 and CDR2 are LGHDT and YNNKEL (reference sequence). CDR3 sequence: CASSQDRRSSYNEQFF. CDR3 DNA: TGTGCCAGCAGCCAAGATAGACGGAGCTCCTACAATGAGCAGTTCTTC.